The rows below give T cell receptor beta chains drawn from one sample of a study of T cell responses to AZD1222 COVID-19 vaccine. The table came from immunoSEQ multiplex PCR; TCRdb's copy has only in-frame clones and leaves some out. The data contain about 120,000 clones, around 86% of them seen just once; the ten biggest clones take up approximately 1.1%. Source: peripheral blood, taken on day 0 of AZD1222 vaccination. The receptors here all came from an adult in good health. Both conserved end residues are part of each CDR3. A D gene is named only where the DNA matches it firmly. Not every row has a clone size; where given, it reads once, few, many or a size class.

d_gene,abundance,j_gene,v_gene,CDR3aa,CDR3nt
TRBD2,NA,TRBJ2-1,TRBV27,CASSPLAGEAYNEQFF,TGTGCCAGCAGTCCATTAGCGGGGGAGGCTTACAATGAGCAGTTCTTC
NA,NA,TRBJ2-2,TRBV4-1,CASRQGGAKNTGELFF,TGCGCCAGCAGACAAGGAGGGGCTAAGAACACCGGGGAGCTGTTTTTT
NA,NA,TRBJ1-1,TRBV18,CASSLQGQLNTEAFF,TGTGCCAGCTCCCTCCAAGGACAGTTGAACACTGAAGCTTTCTTT
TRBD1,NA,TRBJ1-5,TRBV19,CASSKTGSNQPQHF,TGTGCCAGTAGCAAGACAGGGAGCAATCAGCCCCAGCATTTT
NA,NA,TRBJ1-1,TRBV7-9,CASSFASTNTEAFF,TGTGCCAGCAGCTTTGCCAGCACGAACACTGAAGCTTTCTTT
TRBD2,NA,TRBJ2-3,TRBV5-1,CASSREGTGTDTQYF,TGCGCCAGCAGCCGGGAGGGGACTGGCACAGATACGCAGTATTTT
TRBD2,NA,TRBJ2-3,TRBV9,CASSVAQRGGQADTQYF,TGTGCCAGCAGCGTAGCCCAGCGGGGGGGCCAGGCAGATACGCAGTATTTT
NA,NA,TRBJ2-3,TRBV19,CASSIRGGTDTQYF,TGTGCCAGTAGTATTAGGGGGGGCACAGATACGCAGTATTTT
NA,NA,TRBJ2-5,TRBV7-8,CASRHHRTYQETQYF,TGTGCCAGCAGGCATCACAGAACTTACCAAGAGACCCAGTACTTC
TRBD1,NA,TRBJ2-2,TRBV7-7,CASSPREQGAWNTGELFF,TGTGCCAGCAGCCCTCGGGAACAGGGGGCTTGGAACACCGGGGAGCTGTTTTTT
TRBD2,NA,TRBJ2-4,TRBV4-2,CASSQDRAGGPYKNIQYF,TGTGCCAGCAGCCAAGATCGCGCGGGGGGGCCCTACAAAAACATTCAGTACTTC
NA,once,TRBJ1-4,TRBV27,CASSLWGGEKLFF,TGTGCCAGCAGTTTGTGGGGGGGAGAAAAACTGTTTTTT
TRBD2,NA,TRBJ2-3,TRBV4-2,CASSQGGTIGDTQYF,TGTGCCAGCAGCCAAGGTGGGACTATAGGAGATACGCAGTATTTT
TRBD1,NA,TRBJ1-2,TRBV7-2,CASSPGGIFYGYTF,TGTGCCAGCAGTCCAGGGGGGATTTTCTATGGCTACACCTTC
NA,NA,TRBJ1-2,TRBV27,CASSPRSDGGYTF,TGTGCCAGCAGTCCCCGTTCGGATGGTGGCTACACCTTC
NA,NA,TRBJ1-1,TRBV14,CASSPRQAVPEAFF,TGTGCCAGCAGCCCCCGGCAGGCAGTCCCTGAAGCTTTCTTT
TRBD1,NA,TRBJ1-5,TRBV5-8,CASSQGAESNQPQHF,TGTGCCAGCAGTCAGGGGGCAGAGAGCAATCAGCCCCAGCATTTT
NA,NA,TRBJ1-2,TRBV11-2,CASSLVNYGYTF,TGTGCCAGCAGCTTAGTTAACTATGGCTACACCTTC
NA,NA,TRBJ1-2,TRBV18,CASSPTRNPAGDGYTF,TGTGCCAGCTCACCGACCCGGAACCCCGCCGGAGATGGCTACACCTTC
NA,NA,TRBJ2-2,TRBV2,CASSPYGGGVNTGELFF,TGTGCCAGCAGTCCCTATGGGGGTGGGGTGAACACCGGGGAGCTGTTTTTT
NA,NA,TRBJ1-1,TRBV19,CASSGGTEAFF,TGTGCCAGTAGCGGGGGGACTGAAGCTTTCTTT
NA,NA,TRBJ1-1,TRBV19,CASSRLGTEAFF,TGTGCCAGTAGTCGCCTTGGCACTGAAGCTTTCTTT
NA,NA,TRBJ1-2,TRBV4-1,CASSQDPRGNNYGYTF,TGCGCCAGCAGCCAAGATCCGAGGGGCAATAACTATGGCTACACCTTC
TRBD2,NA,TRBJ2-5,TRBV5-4,CASSTSGGPQETQYF,TGTGCCAGCAGCACTAGCGGGGGCCCCCAAGAGACCCAGTACTTC
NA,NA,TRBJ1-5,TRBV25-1,CASSESRTNQPQHF,TGTGCCAGCAGTGAGTCTAGGACGAATCAGCCCCAGCATTTT
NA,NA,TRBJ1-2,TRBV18,CASSPGDGQGYGYTF,TGTGCCAGCTCACCGGGCGACGGGCAGGGGTATGGCTACACCTTC
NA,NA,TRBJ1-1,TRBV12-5,CASGLGQPGDTEAFF,TGTGCTAGTGGTTTGGGGCAGCCGGGGGACACTGAAGCTTTCTTT
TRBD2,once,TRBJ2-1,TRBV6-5,CASSIQRGGRDEQFF,TGTGCCAGCAGCATCCAGCGGGGGGGCAGAGATGAGCAGTTCTTC
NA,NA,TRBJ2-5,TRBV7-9,CASTRPRRLGSGEGETQYF,TGTGCCAGCACCCGCCCCCGGAGACTAGGGAGTGGCGAAGGGGAGACCCAGTACTTC
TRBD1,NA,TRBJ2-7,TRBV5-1,CASSLARSRTGLYEQYF,TGCGCCAGCAGCTTGGCAAGGTCGCGGACAGGGCTCTACGAGCAGTACTTC
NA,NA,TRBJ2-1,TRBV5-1,CASSFLYYNEQFF,TGCGCCAGCAGCTTCCTCTACTACAATGAGCAGTTCTTC
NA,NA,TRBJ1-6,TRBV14,CASSQRNYNSPLHF,TGTGCCAGCAGCCAACGGAATTATAATTCACCCCTCCACTTT
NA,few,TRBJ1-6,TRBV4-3,CASSQGSGRNSPLHF,TGCGCCAGCAGCCAAGGTTCCGGGAGAAATTCACCCCTCCACTTT
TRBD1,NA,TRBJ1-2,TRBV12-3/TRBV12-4,CASSPDRAGGYTF,TGTGCCAGCAGTCCAGACAGGGCCGGTGGCTACACCTTC
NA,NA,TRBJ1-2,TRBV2,CASSESAADHLKVYGYTF,TGTGCCAGCAGTGAAAGCGCAGCAGATCATCTAAAAGTCTATGGCTACACCTTC
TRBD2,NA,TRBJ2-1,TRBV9,CASSRDPSGGINEQFF,TGTGCCAGCAGTCGGGACCCTAGCGGGGGGATCAATGAGCAGTTCTTC
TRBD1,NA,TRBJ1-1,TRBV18,CASSPPGQGIMNTEAFF,TGTGCCAGCTCACCTCCGGGACAGGGTATCATGAACACTGAAGCTTTCTTT
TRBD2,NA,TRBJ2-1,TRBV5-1,CASSSQASSGGANEQFF,TGCGCCAGCAGCTCCCAGGCCTCTAGCGGGGGGGCCAATGAGCAGTTCTTC
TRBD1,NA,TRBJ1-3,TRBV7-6,CASSSGQGAGGNTIYF,TGTGCCAGCAGCTCGGGACAGGGGGCTGGTGGAAACACCATATATTTT
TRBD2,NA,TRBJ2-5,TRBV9,CASSVALAGAGGTQYF,TGTGCCAGCAGCGTAGCCCTAGCGGGGGCCGGAGGGACCCAGTACTTC
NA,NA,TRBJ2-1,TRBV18,CASSSGGQGNEQFF,TGTGCCAGCTCCTCCGGGGGCCAGGGCAATGAGCAGTTCTTC
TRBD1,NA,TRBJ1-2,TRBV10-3,CAISPTGPTFYGYTF,TGTGCCATCAGCCCGACAGGGCCCACCTTTTATGGCTACACCTTC
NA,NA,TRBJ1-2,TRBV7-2,CASSLGPGDGYGYTF,TGTGCCAGCAGCTTAGGTCCGGGGGATGGCTATGGCTACACCTTC
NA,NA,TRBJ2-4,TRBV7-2,CASSLVTGLGINIQYF,TGTGCCAGCAGCTTAGTCACAGGGTTGGGAATAAACATTCAGTACTTC
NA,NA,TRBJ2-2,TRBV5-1,CASSLAVRESTGELFF,TGCGCCAGCAGCTTGGCTGTCAGGGAATCGACCGGGGAGCTGTTTTTT
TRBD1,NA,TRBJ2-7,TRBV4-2,CASSHQRTGSYEQYF,TGTGCCAGCAGCCACCAGAGGACAGGGTCCTACGAGCAGTACTTC
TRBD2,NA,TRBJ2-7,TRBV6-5,CASSYSVLAGLYEQYF,TGTGCCAGCAGTTACTCGGTCTTAGCGGGGCTCTACGAGCAGTACTTC
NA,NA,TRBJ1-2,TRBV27,CASSLSGGFGYGYTF,TGTGCCAGCAGTTTATCTGGGGGCTTCGGGTATGGCTACACCTTC
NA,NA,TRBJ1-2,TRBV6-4,CASSHGEVLYGYTF,TGTGCCAGCAGCCACGGGGAGGTCCTCTATGGCTACACCTTC
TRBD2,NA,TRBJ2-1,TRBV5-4,CASSPPLAGGVNEQFF,TGTGCCAGCAGCCCGCCCCTAGCGGGGGGTGTCAATGAGCAGTTCTTC
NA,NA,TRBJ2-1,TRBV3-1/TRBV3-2,CASSQARAYWSSLFF,TGTGCCAGCAGCCAAGCTAGAGCTTACTGGTCCTCCCTGTTCTTC
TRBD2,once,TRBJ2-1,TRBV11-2,CASSLVGYGGFGNEQFF,TGTGCCAGCAGCTTAGTGGGGTACGGGGGGTTCGGGAATGAGCAGTTCTTC
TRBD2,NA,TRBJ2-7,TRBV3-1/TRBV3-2,CASSKRGGVSSYEQYF,TGTGCCAGCAGCAAAAGGGGAGGGGTGAGCTCCTACGAGCAGTACTTC
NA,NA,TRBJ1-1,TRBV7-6,CASSLGEEPEAFF,TGTGCCAGCAGCTTAGGGGAGGAACCTGAAGCTTTCTTT
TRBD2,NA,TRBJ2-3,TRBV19,CASTGGTSTDTQYF,TGTGCCAGTACGGGGGGGACTAGCACAGATACGCAGTATTTT
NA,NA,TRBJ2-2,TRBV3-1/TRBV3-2,CASSRLHGGELFF,TGTGCCAGCAGCCGACTACACGGCGGGGAGCTGTTTTTT
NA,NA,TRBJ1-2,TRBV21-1,CASSKSSWDRGANYGYTF,TGTGCCAGCAGCAAATCTTCTTGGGACAGAGGAGCTAACTATGGCTACACCTTC
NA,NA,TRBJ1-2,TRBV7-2,CASSLTEGGYTF,TGTGCCAGCAGCTTAACCGAGGGTGGCTACACCTTC
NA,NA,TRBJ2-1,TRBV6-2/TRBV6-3,CASSKSDYEQFF,TGTGCCAGCAGTAAATCGGACTATGAGCAGTTCTTC
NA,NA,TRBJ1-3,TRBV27,CASSLTISGSSGNTIYF,TGTGCCAGCAGTTTAACGATCTCTGGGTCCTCTGGAAACACCATATATTTT